Detailed here is one T cell receptor (beta chain). The method was immunoSEQ multiplex PCR; TCRdb's version includes in-frame clones alone and lacks a portion of them. The sample consists of about 190,000 clones, 80% of them appearing once. These data originate in a study of blood T cell repertoires in COVID-19. Overall study context: Sites across the United States, Italy and Spain contributed samples from acute and convalescent COVID-19. Sources were T cells, B-cell-depleted T cells, or PBMCs; the material itself was cDNA or gDNA.

The CDR3 contains 14 residues. The germline V gene has CDR1 SEHNR and CDR2 FQNEAQ (reference sequence). Trimming removed 5 bases from V and 8 bases from J; junction bases left unmatched: 8. The chain uses TRBV7-9 and TRBJ1-4; 7 positions match TRBD1. The sample was peripheral blood. The TCR sequence derives from a man aged 55 to 69 with acute or convalescent COVID-19. The chain's CDR3 is CASSTRTGNEKLFF. CDR3 sequence (DNA): TGTGCCAGCAGCACGCGGACAGGCAACGAAAAACTGTTTTTT.